Listed below are T cell receptor beta chains from one sample, sequenced in a study of CD8+ T cells in alopecia areata. Assay: immunoSEQ multiplex PCR; the TCRdb copy retains only in-frame clones and omits some. The table has over 200,000 clones, 50% to 70% seen once; the top ten hold under 0.5%. The sequences come from CD4+ T cells sorted from blood, collected at week 0. The source is a human donor with alopecia areata. CDR3s include the opening cysteine and the closing phenylalanine or tryptophan. D genes are given only for firm matches. Clone size is stated in some rows and not others, as once, few, many or a class when expanded.

V gene: TRBV18
D gene: -
clone size: few
J gene: TRBJ1-1
CDR3 protein: CASSREGTEAFF
CDR3 DNA: TGTGCCAGCTCACGTGAGGGAACTGAAGCTTTCTTT

V gene: TRBV27
D gene: -
clone size: once
J gene: TRBJ2-2
CDR3 protein: CASRMDTQTGELFF
CDR3 DNA: TGTGCCAGCCGAATGGACACTCAAACCGGGGAGCTGTTTTTT

V gene: TRBV9
D gene: -
clone size: many
J gene: TRBJ2-1
CDR3 protein: CASSPPRGVSSYNEQFF
CDR3 DNA: TGTGCCAGCAGCCCACCCCGTGGGGTCAGCTCCTACAATGAGCAGTTCTTC

V gene: TRBV5-1
D gene: -
clone size: -
J gene: TRBJ1-2
CDR3 protein: CASSLGPAEPNYGYTF
CDR3 DNA: TGCGCCAGCAGCTTGGGGCCGGCGGAACCCAACTATGGCTACACCTTC

V gene: TRBV30
D gene: TRBD2
clone size: -
J gene: TRBJ2-3
CDR3 protein: CAWTLGRTDTQYF
CDR3 DNA: TGTGCCTGGACCCTCGGGAGGACAGATACGCAGTATTTT

V gene: TRBV27
D gene: TRBD2
clone size: -
J gene: TRBJ2-7
CDR3 protein: CASRGSGSGYEQYF
CDR3 DNA: TGTGCCAGCCGGGGTAGCGGGAGTGGCTACGAGCAGTACTTC

V gene: TRBV4-1
D gene: -
clone size: -
J gene: TRBJ2-2
CDR3 protein: CASSQLRTSAGFNTGELFF
CDR3 DNA: TGCGCCAGCAGCCAACTTCGGACCTCGGCCGGGTTCAACACCGGGGAGCTGTTTTTT

V gene: TRBV6-1
D gene: -
clone size: few
J gene: TRBJ2-7
CDR3 protein: CASRQVSTYEQYF
CDR3 DNA: TGTGCCAGCAGGCAGGTCAGCACCTACGAGCAGTACTTC

V gene: TRBV6-5
D gene: -
clone size: -
J gene: TRBJ1-1
CDR3 protein: CASSHSSGNTEAFF
CDR3 DNA: TGTGCCAGCAGTCACAGTTCGGGGAACACTGAAGCTTTCTTT

V gene: TRBV5-4
D gene: -
clone size: -
J gene: TRBJ2-5
CDR3 protein: CASSPRAGRETQYF
CDR3 DNA: TGTGCCAGCAGCCCCCGTGCGGGAAGGGAGACCCAGTACTTC

V gene: TRBV5-1
D gene: -
clone size: -
J gene: TRBJ1-2
CDR3 protein: CASSDVQGPGGYTF
CDR3 DNA: TGCGCCAGCAGCGATGTACAGGGCCCGGGTGGCTACACCTTC

V gene: TRBV7-2
D gene: -
clone size: -
J gene: TRBJ1-1
CDR3 protein: CASSPRQNTEAFF
CDR3 DNA: TGTGCCAGCAGCCCTCGACAGAACACTGAAGCTTTCTTT

V gene: TRBV29-1
D gene: -
clone size: few
J gene: TRBJ2-5
CDR3 protein: CSVEKNMFETQYF
CDR3 DNA: TGCAGCGTTGAGAAGAATATGTTTGAGACCCAGTACTTC

V gene: TRBV30
D gene: -
clone size: -
J gene: TRBJ2-3
CDR3 protein: CAWSGFDQGFTDTQYF
CDR3 DNA: TGTGCCTGGAGTGGATTCGACCAGGGTTTCACAGATACGCAGTATTTT

V gene: TRBV29-1
D gene: -
clone size: -
J gene: TRBJ2-7
CDR3 protein: CSVEGRTGYEQYF
CDR3 DNA: TGCAGCGTTGAAGGTAGGACCGGCTACGAGCAGTACTTC

V gene: TRBV4-1
D gene: TRBD1
clone size: -
J gene: TRBJ1-6
CDR3 protein: CASSQAGTGGSRLHF
CDR3 DNA: TGCGCCAGCAGCCAGGCCGGGACAGGGGGATCACGGCTCCACTTT

V gene: TRBV11-2
D gene: TRBD1
clone size: -
J gene: TRBJ2-7
CDR3 protein: CASSLMGTGHYEQYF
CDR3 DNA: TGTGCCAGCAGCTTAATGGGGACAGGGCACTACGAGCAGTACTTC

V gene: TRBV6-1
D gene: -
clone size: -
J gene: TRBJ2-2
CDR3 protein: CASRHGTRDTGELFF
CDR3 DNA: TGTGCCAGCAGACACGGGACACGCGACACCGGGGAGCTGTTTTTT

V gene: TRBV6-5
D gene: -
clone size: -
J gene: TRBJ1-4
CDR3 protein: CASSSSRGGELFF
CDR3 DNA: TGTGCCAGCAGTTCCTCAAGGGGCGGAGAACTGTTTTTT

V gene: TRBV5-1
D gene: -
clone size: -
J gene: TRBJ2-7
CDR3 protein: CASSLDRGGAYEQYF
CDR3 DNA: TGCGCCAGCAGCTTGGATAGGGGCGGAGCCTACGAGCAGTACTTC

V gene: TRBV29-1
D gene: -
clone size: few
J gene: TRBJ1-1
CDR3 protein: CSVDGRGTGTEAFF
CDR3 DNA: TGCAGCGTCGATGGACGCGGGACGGGGACTGAAGCTTTCTTT

V gene: TRBV19
D gene: TRBD1
clone size: -
J gene: TRBJ1-5
CDR3 protein: CASSIREQGANQPQHF
CDR3 DNA: TGTGCCAGTAGTATTCGAGAGCAGGGGGCTAATCAGCCCCAGCATTTT

V gene: TRBV5-1
D gene: -
clone size: few
J gene: TRBJ2-1
CDR3 protein: CASSGQYNEQFF
CDR3 DNA: TGCGCCAGCAGCGGGCAGTACAATGAGCAGTTCTTC

V gene: TRBV4-1
D gene: TRBD2
clone size: few
J gene: TRBJ2-5
CDR3 protein: CASSQGPGLAGETQYF
CDR3 DNA: TGCGCCAGCAGCCAAGGCCCCGGGCTAGCGGGAGAGACCCAGTACTTC

V gene: TRBV6-1
D gene: TRBD1
clone size: -
J gene: TRBJ1-1
CDR3 protein: CASSGRQGGNTEAFF
CDR3 DNA: TGTGCCAGCAGTGGAAGACAGGGCGGGAACACTGAAGCTTTCTTT

V gene: TRBV12-5
D gene: -
clone size: -
J gene: TRBJ2-7
CDR3 protein: CASGLRDEQYF
CDR3 DNA: TGTGCTAGTGGTCTACGTGACGAGCAGTACTTC

V gene: TRBV2
D gene: -
clone size: -
J gene: TRBJ2-7
CDR3 protein: CASSGETGRSEQYF
CDR3 DNA: TGTGCCAGCAGTGGCGAGACTGGCCGATCCGAGCAGTACTTC

V gene: TRBV5-1
D gene: -
clone size: -
J gene: TRBJ1-4
CDR3 protein: CASSLTTGATNEKLFF
CDR3 DNA: TGCGCCAGCAGCCTTACGACCGGGGCGACTAATGAAAAACTGTTTTTT

V gene: TRBV6-1
D gene: TRBD1
clone size: -
J gene: TRBJ2-7
CDR3 protein: CASHTTQGAVHEQYF
CDR3 DNA: TGTGCCAGCCATACAACCCAGGGGGCGGTCCACGAGCAGTACTTC

V gene: TRBV5-1
D gene: -
clone size: -
J gene: TRBJ1-2
CDR3 protein: CASSGTQRSGGYTF
CDR3 DNA: TGCGCCAGCAGCGGAACACAGCGCAGCGGAGGCTACACCTTC

V gene: TRBV27
D gene: -
clone size: few
J gene: TRBJ2-7
CDR3 protein: CASSPSRTESYEQYF
CDR3 DNA: TGTGCCAGCAGTCCCTCGCGGACAGAGTCCTACGAGCAGTACTTC

V gene: TRBV7-7
D gene: TRBD1
clone size: -
J gene: TRBJ1-1
CDR3 protein: CASSPGQGSEAFF
CDR3 DNA: TGTGCTAGCAGCCCAGGACAGGGGAGTGAAGCTTTCTTT

V gene: TRBV19
D gene: -
clone size: few
J gene: TRBJ2-5
CDR3 protein: CASGGQETQYF
CDR3 DNA: TGTGCCAGCGGGGGCCAAGAGACCCAGTACTTC

V gene: TRBV5-1
D gene: -
clone size: -
J gene: TRBJ2-4
CDR3 protein: CASSLGSGLAKNIQYF
CDR3 DNA: TGCGCCAGCAGCTTGGGTAGCGGCCTAGCCAAAAACATTCAGTACTTC

V gene: TRBV6-1
D gene: TRBD1
clone size: few
J gene: TRBJ1-2
CDR3 protein: CASSEAWAGGRGYTF
CDR3 DNA: TGTGCCAGCAGTGAAGCTTGGGCAGGGGGCCGTGGCTACACCTTC

V gene: TRBV5-1
D gene: TRBD1
clone size: -
J gene: TRBJ1-2
CDR3 protein: CASSGTGTGYGYTF
CDR3 DNA: TGCGCCAGCAGCGGGACCGGGACAGGTTATGGCTACACCTTC

V gene: TRBV30
D gene: -
clone size: -
J gene: TRBJ1-3
CDR3 protein: CAWSVISNTIYF
CDR3 DNA: TGTGCCTGGAGTGTAATCTCTAACACCATATATTTT

V gene: TRBV15
D gene: -
clone size: -
J gene: TRBJ1-5
CDR3 protein: CATSRDGQPQHF
CDR3 DNA: TGTGCCACCAGCAGGGATGGTCAGCCCCAGCATTTT

V gene: TRBV29-1
D gene: TRBD1
clone size: once
J gene: TRBJ1-1
CDR3 protein: CSVEKTLRTGRAFF
CDR3 DNA: TGCAGCGTTGAGAAAACATTAAGGACAGGGCGCGCTTTCTTT

V gene: TRBV7-9
D gene: -
clone size: -
J gene: TRBJ2-5
CDR3 protein: CASSSGAETQYF
CDR3 DNA: TGTGCCAGCAGCTCCGGAGCGGAGACCCAGTACTTC

V gene: TRBV6-6
D gene: -
clone size: once
J gene: TRBJ2-7
CDR3 protein: CASSYSGTASYEQYF
CDR3 DNA: TGTGCCAGCAGTTACTCCGGGACCGCTTCCTACGAGCAGTACTTC

V gene: TRBV27
D gene: TRBD2
clone size: -
J gene: TRBJ2-1
CDR3 protein: CASSFSGRARVLYNEQFF
CDR3 DNA: TGTGCCAGCAGTTTTAGCGGGAGAGCCCGAGTTCTTTACAATGAGCAGTTCTTC

V gene: TRBV30
D gene: -
clone size: -
J gene: TRBJ1-2
CDR3 protein: CAWSDVGAGAGYTF
CDR3 DNA: TGTGCCTGGAGTGACGTTGGGGCAGGGGCCGGCTACACCTTC

V gene: TRBV7-2
D gene: -
clone size: few
J gene: TRBJ1-4
CDR3 protein: CASSPQSFRGANEKLFF
CDR3 DNA: TGTGCCAGCAGCCCGCAATCCTTTCGGGGGGCTAATGAAAAACTGTTTTTT

V gene: TRBV5-1
D gene: -
clone size: few
J gene: TRBJ1-1
CDR3 protein: CASSLQGPDTEAFF
CDR3 DNA: TGCGCCAGCAGCTTGCAGGGTCCGGACACTGAAGCTTTCTTT

V gene: TRBV6-5
D gene: -
clone size: -
J gene: TRBJ2-1
CDR3 protein: CASSYGLQAREQFF
CDR3 DNA: TGTGCCAGCAGTTATGGCCTACAGGCCCGTGAGCAGTTCTTC